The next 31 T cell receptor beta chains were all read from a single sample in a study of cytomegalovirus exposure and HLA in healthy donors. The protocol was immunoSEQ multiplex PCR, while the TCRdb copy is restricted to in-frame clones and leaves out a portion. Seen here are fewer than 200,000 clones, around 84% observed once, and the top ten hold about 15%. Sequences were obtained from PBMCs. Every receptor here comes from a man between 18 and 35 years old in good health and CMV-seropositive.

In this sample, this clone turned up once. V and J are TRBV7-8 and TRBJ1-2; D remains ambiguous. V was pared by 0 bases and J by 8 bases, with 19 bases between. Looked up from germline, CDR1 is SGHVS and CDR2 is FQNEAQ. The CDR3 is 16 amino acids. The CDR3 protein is CASSLAGSPPGKGYTF. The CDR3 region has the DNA TGTGCCAGCAGCTTAGCTGGGTCCCCCCCGGGGAAAGGCTACACCTTC.

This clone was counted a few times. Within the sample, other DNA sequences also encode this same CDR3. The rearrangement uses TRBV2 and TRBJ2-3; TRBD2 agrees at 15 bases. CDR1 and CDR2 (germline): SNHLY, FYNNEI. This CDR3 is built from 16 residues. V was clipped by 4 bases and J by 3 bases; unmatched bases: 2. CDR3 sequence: CASSGGLAGGTDTQYF. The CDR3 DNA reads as TGTGCCAGCAGTGGTGGACTAGCGGGGGGGACAGATACGCAGTATTTT.

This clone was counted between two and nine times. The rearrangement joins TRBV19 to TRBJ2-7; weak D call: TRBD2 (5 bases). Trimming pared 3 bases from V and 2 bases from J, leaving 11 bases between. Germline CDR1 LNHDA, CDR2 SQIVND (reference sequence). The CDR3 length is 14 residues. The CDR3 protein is CASSIGVGPYEQYF. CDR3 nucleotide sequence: TGTGCCAGTAGTATCGGGGTAGGGCCCTACGAGCAGTACTTC.

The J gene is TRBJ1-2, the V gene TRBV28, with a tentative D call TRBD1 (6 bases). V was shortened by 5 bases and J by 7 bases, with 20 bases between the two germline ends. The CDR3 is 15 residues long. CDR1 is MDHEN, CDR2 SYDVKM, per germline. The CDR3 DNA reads TGTGCCAGCAGTCCCTCCCCTGACAGGCCAGCTGGCTACACCTTC. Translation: CASSPSPDRPAGYTF.

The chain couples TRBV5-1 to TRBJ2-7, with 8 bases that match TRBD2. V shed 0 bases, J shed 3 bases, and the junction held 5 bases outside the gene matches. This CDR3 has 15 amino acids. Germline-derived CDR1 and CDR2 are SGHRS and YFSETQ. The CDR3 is CASSLEAGGDYEQYF. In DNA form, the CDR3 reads TGCGCCAGCAGCTTGGAGGCGGGAGGCGACTACGAGCAGTACTTC.

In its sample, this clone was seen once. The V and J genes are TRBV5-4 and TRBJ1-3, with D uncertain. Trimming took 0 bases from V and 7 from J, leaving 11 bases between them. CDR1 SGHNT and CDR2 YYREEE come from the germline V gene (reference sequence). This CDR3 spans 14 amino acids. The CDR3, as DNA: TGTGCCAGCAGCTTGGGATCCAGGCCCAACACCATATATTTT. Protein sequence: CASSLGSRPNTIYF.

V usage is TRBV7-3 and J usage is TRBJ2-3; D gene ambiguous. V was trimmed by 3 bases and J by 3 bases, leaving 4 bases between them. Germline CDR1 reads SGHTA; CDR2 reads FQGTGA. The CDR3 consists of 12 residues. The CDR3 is CASSFSTDTQYF. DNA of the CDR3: TGTGCCAGCAGCTTCTCGACAGATACGCAGTATTTT. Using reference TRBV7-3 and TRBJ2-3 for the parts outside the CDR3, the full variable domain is GAGVSQTPSNKVTEKGKYVELRCDPISGHTALYWYRQSLGQGPEFLIYFQGTGAADDSGLPNDRFFAVRPEGSVSTLKIQRTERGDSAVYLCASSFSTDTQYFGPGTRLTVL.

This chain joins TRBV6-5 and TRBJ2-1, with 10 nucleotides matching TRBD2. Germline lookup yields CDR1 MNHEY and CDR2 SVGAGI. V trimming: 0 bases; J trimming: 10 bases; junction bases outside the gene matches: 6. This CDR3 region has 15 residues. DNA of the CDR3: TGTGCCAGCAGTTACTCCAGGACTAGCGGAGGGGAGCAGTTCTTC. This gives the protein CASSYSRTSGGEQFF.

The CDR3 loop reads CATSRDQTGTGSTDTQYF. The CDR3 DNA is TGTGCCACCAGCAGAGACCAAACCGGGACAGGAAGCACAGATACGCAGTATTTT. This chain links TRBV15 with TRBJ2-3; TRBD1 matches at 8 bases. This CDR3 is 18 amino acids long. Germline CDR1 and CDR2: LNHNV and YYDKDF (reference sequence). Germline trimming cut 0 bases from V and 0 bases from J; bases unmatched to any gene: 8.

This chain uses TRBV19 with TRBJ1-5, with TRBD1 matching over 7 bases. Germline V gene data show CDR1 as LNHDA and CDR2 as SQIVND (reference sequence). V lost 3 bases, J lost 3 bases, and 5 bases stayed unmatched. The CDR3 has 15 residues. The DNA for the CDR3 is TGTGCCAGTAGTATTGACAGGGTCCCCAATCAGCCCCAGCATTTT. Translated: CASSIDRVPNQPQHF.

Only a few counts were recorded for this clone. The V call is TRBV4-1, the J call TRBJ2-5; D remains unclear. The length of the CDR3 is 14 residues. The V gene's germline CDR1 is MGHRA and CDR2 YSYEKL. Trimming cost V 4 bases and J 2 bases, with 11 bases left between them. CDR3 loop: CASSPLTGQETQYF. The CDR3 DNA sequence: TGCGCCAGCAGCCCCCTGACGGGTCAAGAGACCCAGTACTTC.

The CDR3 nucleotides read TGTGCCAGCAGTTTCTCGTCAGATTCCTACGAGCAGTACTTC. It specifies CASSFSSDSYEQYF. This chain uses TRBV28 with TRBJ2-7; no clear D. The CDR3 consists of 14 residues. Per the germline V gene, CDR1 is MDHEN and CDR2 is SYDVKM. V shed 3 bases and J shed 1 base, with 10 bases lying between them.

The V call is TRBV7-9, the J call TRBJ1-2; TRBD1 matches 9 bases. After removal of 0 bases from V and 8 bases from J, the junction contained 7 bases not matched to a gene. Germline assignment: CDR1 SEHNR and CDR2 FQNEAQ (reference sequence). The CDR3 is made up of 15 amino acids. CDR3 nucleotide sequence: TGTGCCAGCAGCTTAGCTGAGGGGACAGGGAGGGGCTACACCTTC. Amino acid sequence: CASSLAEGTGRGYTF.

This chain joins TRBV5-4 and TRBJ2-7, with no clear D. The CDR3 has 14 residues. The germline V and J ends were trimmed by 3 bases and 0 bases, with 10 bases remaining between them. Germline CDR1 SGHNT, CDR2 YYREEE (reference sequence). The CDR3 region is CASSSFKSSYEQYF. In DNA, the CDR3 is TGTGCCAGCAGCTCATTCAAGAGCTCCTACGAGCAGTACTTC.

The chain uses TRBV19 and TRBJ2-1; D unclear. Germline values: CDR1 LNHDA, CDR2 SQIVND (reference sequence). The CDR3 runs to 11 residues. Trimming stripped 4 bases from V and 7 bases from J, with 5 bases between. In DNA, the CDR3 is TGTGCCAGTAGTACCCTAAATGAGCAGTTCTTC. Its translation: CASSTLNEQFF.

In DNA form, the CDR3 reads TGTGCCAGCAGCTTTGGGACTAGTCATATCTCCCCCGGCGAGCAGTACTTC. It yields the protein CASSFGTSHISPGEQYF. The genes are TRBV5-4 and TRBJ2-7; TRBD2 agrees at 8 bases. Germline CDR1 reads SGHNT; CDR2 reads YYREEE (reference sequence). The CDR3 sequence is 17 residues long. V lost 2 bases to trimming and J lost 6 bases; unmatched junction nucleotides: 16.

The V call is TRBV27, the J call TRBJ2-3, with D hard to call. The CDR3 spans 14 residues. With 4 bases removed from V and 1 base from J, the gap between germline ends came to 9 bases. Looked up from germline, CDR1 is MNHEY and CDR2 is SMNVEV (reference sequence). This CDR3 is CASSYSWGTDTQYF. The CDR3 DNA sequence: TGTGCCAGCAGTTACAGCTGGGGCACAGATACGCAGTATTTT.

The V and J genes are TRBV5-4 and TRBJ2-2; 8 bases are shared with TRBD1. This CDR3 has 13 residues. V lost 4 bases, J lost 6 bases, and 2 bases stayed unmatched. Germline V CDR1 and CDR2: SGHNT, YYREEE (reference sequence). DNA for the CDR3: TGTGCCAGCAGCCCGGACAGGGCCGGGGAGCTGTTTTTT. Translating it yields CASSPDRAGELFF.

CDR3 sequence reads: CASSGQGFESGYEQYF. The CDR3 nucleotides read TGCGCCAGCAGTGGACAGGGATTCGAAAGTGGCTACGAGCAGTACTTC. The gene calls are TRBV5-1 and TRBJ2-7; 8 bases fit TRBD1. Germline values: CDR1 SGHRS, CDR2 YFSETQ. Germline trimming cut 5 bases from V and 3 bases from J; bases unmatched to any gene: 13. This CDR3 spans 16 amino acids.

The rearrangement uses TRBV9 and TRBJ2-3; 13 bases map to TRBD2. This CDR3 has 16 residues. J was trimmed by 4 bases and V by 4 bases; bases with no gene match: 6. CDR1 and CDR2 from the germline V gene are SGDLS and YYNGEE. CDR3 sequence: CASSSQGLAGADTQYF. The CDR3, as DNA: TGTGCCAGCAGCTCACAAGGACTAGCGGGAGCAGATACGCAGTATTTT.

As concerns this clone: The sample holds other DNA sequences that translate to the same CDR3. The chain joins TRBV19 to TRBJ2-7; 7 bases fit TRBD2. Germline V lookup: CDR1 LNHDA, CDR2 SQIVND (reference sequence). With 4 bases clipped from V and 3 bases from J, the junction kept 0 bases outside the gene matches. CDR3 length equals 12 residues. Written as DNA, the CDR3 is TGTGCCAGTAGTAGCGGGAGCTACGAGCAGTACTTC. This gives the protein CASSSGSYEQYF.

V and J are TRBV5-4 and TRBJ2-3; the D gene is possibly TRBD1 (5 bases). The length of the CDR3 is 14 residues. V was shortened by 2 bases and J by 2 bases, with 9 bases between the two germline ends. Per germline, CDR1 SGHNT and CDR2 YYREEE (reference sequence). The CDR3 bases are TGTGCCAGCAGCTTACGACAGCTCACAGATACGCAGTATTTT. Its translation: CASSLRQLTDTQYF.

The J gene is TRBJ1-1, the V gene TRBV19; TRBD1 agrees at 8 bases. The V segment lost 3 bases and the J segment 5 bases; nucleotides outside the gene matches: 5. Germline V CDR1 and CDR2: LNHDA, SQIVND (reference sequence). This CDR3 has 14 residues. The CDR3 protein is CASSMLDRETEAFF. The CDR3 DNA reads TGTGCCAGTAGTATGTTGGACAGGGAAACTGAAGCTTTCTTT. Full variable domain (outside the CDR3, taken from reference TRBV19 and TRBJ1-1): DGGITQSPKYLFRKEGQNVTLSCEQNLNHDAMYWYRQDPGQGLRLIYYSQIVNDFQKGDIAEGYSVSREKKESFPLTVTSAQKNPTAFYLCASSMLDRETEAFFGQGTRLTVV.

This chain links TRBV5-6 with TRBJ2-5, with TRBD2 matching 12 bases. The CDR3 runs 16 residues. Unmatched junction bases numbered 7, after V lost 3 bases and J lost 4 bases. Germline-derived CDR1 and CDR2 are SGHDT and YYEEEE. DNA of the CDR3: TGTGCCAGCAGCTCCACTAGCGGGGGGACAGGAGAGACCCAGTACTTC. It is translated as CASSSTSGGTGETQYF.

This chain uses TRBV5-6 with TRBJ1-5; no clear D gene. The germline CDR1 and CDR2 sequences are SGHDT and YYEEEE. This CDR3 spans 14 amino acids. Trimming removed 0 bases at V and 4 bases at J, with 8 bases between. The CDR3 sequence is CASSLGPGNQPQHF. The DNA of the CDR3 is TGTGCCAGCAGCTTGGGACCGGGGAATCAGCCCCAGCATTTT.

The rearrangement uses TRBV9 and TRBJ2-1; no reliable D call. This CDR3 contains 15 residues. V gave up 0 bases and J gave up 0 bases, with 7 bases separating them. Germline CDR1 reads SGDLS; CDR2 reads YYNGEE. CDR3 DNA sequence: TGTGCCAGCAGCGTAGGCTCTAGCTCCTACAATGAGCAGTTCTTC. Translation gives CASSVGSSSYNEQFF.

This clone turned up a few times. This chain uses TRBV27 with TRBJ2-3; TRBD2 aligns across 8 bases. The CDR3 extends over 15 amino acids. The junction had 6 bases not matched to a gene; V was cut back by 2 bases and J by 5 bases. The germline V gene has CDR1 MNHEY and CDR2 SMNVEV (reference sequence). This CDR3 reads CASSLISGRGDTQYF. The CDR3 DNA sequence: TGTGCCAGCAGTTTAATTTCCGGGAGGGGAGATACGCAGTATTTT.

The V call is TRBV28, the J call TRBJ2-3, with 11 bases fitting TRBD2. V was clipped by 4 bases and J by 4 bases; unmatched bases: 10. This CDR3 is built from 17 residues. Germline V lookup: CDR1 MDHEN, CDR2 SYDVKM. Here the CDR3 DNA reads TGTGCCAGCAGTTACCCTCTTAGCGGGGGGGCTGCAGATACGCAGTATTTT. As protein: CASSYPLSGGAADTQYF.

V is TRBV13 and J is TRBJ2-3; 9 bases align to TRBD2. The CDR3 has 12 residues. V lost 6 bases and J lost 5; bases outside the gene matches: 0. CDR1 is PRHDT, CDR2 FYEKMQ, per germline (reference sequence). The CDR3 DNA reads TGTGCCAGCAGTAGCGGGGGAGATACGCAGTATTTT. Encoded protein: CASSSGGDTQYF.

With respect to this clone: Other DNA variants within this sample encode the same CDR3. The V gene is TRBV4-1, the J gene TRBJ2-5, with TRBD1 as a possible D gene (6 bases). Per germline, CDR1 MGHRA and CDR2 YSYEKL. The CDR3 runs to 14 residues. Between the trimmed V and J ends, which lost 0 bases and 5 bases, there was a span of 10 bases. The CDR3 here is CASSQDRGQETQYF. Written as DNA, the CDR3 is TGCGCCAGCAGCCAAGACAGGGGCCAGGAGACCCAGTACTTC.

The DNA for the CDR3 is TGTGCCAGCAGTCTGGCAGGTCCCGACGAGCAGTACTTC. Translating it yields CASSLAGPDEQYF. The rearrangement links TRBV6-1 to TRBJ2-7; D is unresolved. The germline V and J ends were trimmed by 5 bases and 5 bases, with 13 bases remaining between them. CDR1 and CDR2 (germline): MNHNS, SASEGT. CDR3 length: 13 amino acids.